This entry concerns a single T cell receptor beta chain. Its antigen is not identified. Researchers divided each subset's genomic DNA evenly across several immunoSEQ plates. The repertoire was sequenced with immunoSEQ multiplex PCR; TCRdb's copy has only in-frame clones and lacks some. The top ten clones hold approximately 1.7% of a sample with about 2.1 million clones, about 92% of them seen once. The sample comes from a study of shared clonotypes between healthy human individuals. Naive CD8 cells comprised CD45RO-negative, CCR7-positively selected cells, excluding terminally differentiated effector memory CD45RA+ cells. Nashville, Tennessee was home to all donors, who were Caucasian adults. The V and J ends lost 2 bases and 3 bases respectively, with 14 bases between them. The CDR3 contains 16 residues. Germline CDR1 and CDR2: MNHEY and SVGAGI. General study findings and limits: The rarefaction results pointed to incomplete sorted-subset sequencing despite large depth.

Sequenced: naive CD8+ T cells from PBMCs. V is TRBV6-5 and J is TRBJ1-3; possible D gene TRBD1, 6 bases. The sequence was obtained from a man younger than 30 in good health. Some clones in this sample may be carry-over from other donors' samples. CDR3 coding DNA: TGTGCCAGCAGTTACAGCGCAGGGGAGGTTGGAAACACCATATATTTT. Its protein is CASSYSAGEVGNTIYF.